These 7 T cell receptor beta chains were sequenced from one sample in a study of T cells in Graves' hyperthyroidism and ophthalmopathy. Regions amplified from RNA transcripts were the TCR beta CDR3 regions. During a first-round RT-PCR of the TCR CDR3, the HTBI primer set was used. MiXCR, run by TCRdb on the multiplex PCR reads, gives a single entry per CDR3 protein. The sample records 690,000 or so distinct CDR3 sequences, 18% being singletons. The sample comprised blood. All receptors derive from a woman aged 45-60 years with Graves' hyperthyroidism that later progressed to Graves' ophthalmopathy.

The CDR3 loop is CSARDGWQGGDSNQPQHF. The DNA of the CDR3 is TGCAGTGCTAGAGATGGTTGGCAGGGGGGGGATAGCAATCAGCCCCAGCATTTT. V usage is TRBV20-1 and J usage is TRBJ1-5, with TRBD1 matching 7 bases. The CDR3 has 18 amino acids. Germline V CDR1 and CDR2: DFQATT, SNEGSKA (reference sequence). With V trimmed by 0 bases and J by 0 bases, 11 bases remained unmatched.

This clonotype was seen a few times. The CDR3 DNA reads as TGTGCCAGTAGTACCGGAGGATCGGCCGGCGCACCCCTCCACTTT. Translating gives CASSTGGSAGAPLHF. The chain carries TRBV19 and TRBJ1-6; D gene uncertain. V was clipped by 4 bases and J by 11 bases, with 18 bases between them. The CDR3 totals 15 residues. The V gene's germline CDR1 is LNHDA and CDR2 SQIVND (reference sequence).

As to this clonotype: A read error may be the cause here, since a much bigger clone is one base away. V and J are TRBV2 and TRBJ1-1; a possible D gene is TRBD1 (6 bases). This CDR3 is built from 12 residues. The germline V gene encodes CDR1 SNHLY and CDR2 FYNNEI. For the CDR3, the DNA is TGTGCCAGCAGGAAGCGACAGGCTGAAGCTCTCTTT. Translation: CASRKRQAEALF.

Ten or more counts support this clonotype. The V gene is TRBV11-2, the J gene TRBJ1-4; TRBD1 matches 7 bases. CDR3 size: 17 residues. The V gene end was trimmed by 6 bases and the J gene end by 0 bases; junction bases not matched to a gene: 10. Germline CDR1 is SGHAT and CDR2 is FQNNGV. CDR3 nucleotides: TGTGCCAGCAGACGATCGACAGGGAGTGCAACTAATGAAAAACTGTTTTTT. Translation gives CASRRSTGSATNEKLFF.

This clonotype was detected a few times. V gene TRBV9 combines with J gene TRBJ1-1; 8 positions agree with TRBD1. Per germline, CDR1 SGDLS and CDR2 YYNGEE. Trimming cost V 3 bases and J 6 bases; bases outside gene matches: 10. The CDR3 length is 15 residues. The CDR3 is CASSARQGISPEAFF. Written as DNA, the CDR3 is TGTGCCAGCAGCGCGAGACAGGGGATTAGTCCTGAAGCTTTCTTT.

At least ten counts were recorded for this clonotype. This chain joins TRBV6-6 and TRBJ1-1; D is ambiguous. Looked up from germline, CDR1 is MNHNY and CDR2 is SVGAGI (reference sequence). The CDR3 extends over 13 amino acids. The V gene lost 1 base and the J gene lost 2 bases, with 5 bases spanning the gap. The DNA of the CDR3 is TGTGCCAGCAGTTACTTCGGAAACACTGAAGCTTTCTTT. It yields the protein CASSYFGNTEAFF.

This clonotype showed up just a few times. This sequence joins TRBV20-1 and TRBJ2-1; no firm D call. V was pared by 7 bases and J by 8 bases, with 15 bases between. This CDR3 spans 12 amino acids. CDR1 and CDR2 from the germline V gene are DFQATT and SNEGSKA (reference sequence). The CDR3 DNA reads as TGCAGTGGGGAACCGGAGTGGGATGAGCAGTTCTTC. Translated: CSGEPEWDEQFF.